This T cell receptor beta chain was recovered during a study of T-cell reconstitution after alpha-beta-depleted transplantation in children. Study outcomes and limitations: Expanded clones from the graft, numbering several hundred, reportedly supplied alpha-beta T cells about two months after transplant. Surviving recipient cells, namely T cells and thymic progenitors, were the source of high day-60 TCRbeta diversity in some patients. After one year, T-cell counts and TCRbeta diversity mostly came from new T cells.

This CDR3 is built from 17 residues. Germline loops: CDR1 SGHTA, CDR2 FQGNSA. With 1 base removed from V and 5 bases from J, the gap between germline ends came to 18 bases. Details on this clonotype: What it binds is unknown.

It was with unique molecular identifiers that the TCRbeta library was prepared. TCRdb independently ran MiXCR on the PCR reads; one entry per CDR3 protein. Here the sample spans 130,000 to 150,000 distinct CDR3 sequences, 8.8% being singletons. The gene calls are TRBV7-2 and TRBJ2-1; a weak D match, TRBD2 (6 bases). The sequence derives from a female patient aged 2-10 years who had a stem cell transplant for congenital amegakaryocytic thrombocytopenia, so the T cells may come from the graft donor. The sequencing used PBMCs, mostly from graft donor cells, collected 180 days after TCRalphabeta/CD19-depleted stem cell transplant. In nucleotides, the CDR3 is TGTGCCAGCAGCTTAGGTGTCCCGGGAGTGGTTAACAATGAGCAGTTCTTC. Amino acids: CASSLGVPGVVNNEQFF. Combining the CDR3 with reference TRBV7-2 and TRBJ2-1 gives the whole variable domain GAGVSQSPSNKVTEKGKDVELRCDPISGHTALYWYRQSLGQGLEFLIYFQGNSAPDKSGLPSDRFSAERTGGSVSTLTIQRTQQEDSAVYLCASSLGVPGVVNNEQFFGPGTRLTVL.